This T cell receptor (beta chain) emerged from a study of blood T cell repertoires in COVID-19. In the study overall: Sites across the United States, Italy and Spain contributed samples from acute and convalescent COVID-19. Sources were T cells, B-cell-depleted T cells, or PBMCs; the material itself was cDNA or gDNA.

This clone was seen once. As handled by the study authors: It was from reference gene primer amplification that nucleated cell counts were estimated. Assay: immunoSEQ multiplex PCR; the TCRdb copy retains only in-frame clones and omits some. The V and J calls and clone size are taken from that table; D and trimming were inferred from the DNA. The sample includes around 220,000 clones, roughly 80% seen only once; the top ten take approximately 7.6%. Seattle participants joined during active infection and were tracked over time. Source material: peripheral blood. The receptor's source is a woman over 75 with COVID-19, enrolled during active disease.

The CDR3: CASRRDRGHTEAFF. Here the CDR3 DNA reads TGTGCCAGCAGGAGGGACAGGGGCCACACTGAAGCTTTCTTT. The chain is built from TRBV28 and TRBJ1-1; 10 bases match TRBD1. Germline lookup yields CDR1 MDHEN and CDR2 SYDVKM. This CDR3 has 14 amino acids. Trimming took 6 bases from V and 3 from J; bases not matched to a gene: 4.